The rows below give T cell receptor beta chains drawn from one sample of a study of a mutant IDH1 vaccine in newly diagnosed glioma. Libraries were prepared by immunoSEQ multiplex PCR; TCRdb keeps only in-frame clonotypes and omits some of them. The sample gives approximately 92,000 clones, 80% to 90% of which show up once; 7% to 8% is in the top ten. Sequencing used PBMCs, obtained from a glioma patient treated with radiotherapy, temozolomide or both. These receptors were collected from a woman aged 50 to 60 with glioma. Both conserved end residues are part of each CDR3. The order of the fields is V gene, CDR3 protein.

>TRBV27
CASRQTGELFF
>TRBV7-8
CASGGNYGYTF
>TRBV29-1
CSVRDRDTEAFF
>TRBV11-2
CASSLGRRNGYTF
>TRBV19
CASRRGEVADQPQHF
>TRBV5-4
CASSGGSSYNEQFF
>TRBV5-6
CASSGRDRTYGYTF
>TRBV29-1
CSVAHQVASSYEQYF
>TRBV27
CASSPHGGGRSGNTIYF
>TRBV7-9
CASSGGTQYF
>TRBV6-1
CASSEQVPGGKEKLFF
>TRBV6-1
CASSEVRGQNGYTF
>TRBV5-6
CASSLGTGNTGELFF
>TRBV4-1
CASSREGGYPYEQYF
>TRBV4-2
CASSSRTSGGYNYEQYF
>TRBV14
CASSPGQREYGYTF
>TRBV6-5
CASRSQGKDYGYTF
>TRBV7-8
CASSLGQSQGGEQYF
>TRBV7-9
CASSLAFGNEQFF
>TRBV19
CASKDRNSYEQYF
>TRBV7-9
CASSSSWGRGETQYF